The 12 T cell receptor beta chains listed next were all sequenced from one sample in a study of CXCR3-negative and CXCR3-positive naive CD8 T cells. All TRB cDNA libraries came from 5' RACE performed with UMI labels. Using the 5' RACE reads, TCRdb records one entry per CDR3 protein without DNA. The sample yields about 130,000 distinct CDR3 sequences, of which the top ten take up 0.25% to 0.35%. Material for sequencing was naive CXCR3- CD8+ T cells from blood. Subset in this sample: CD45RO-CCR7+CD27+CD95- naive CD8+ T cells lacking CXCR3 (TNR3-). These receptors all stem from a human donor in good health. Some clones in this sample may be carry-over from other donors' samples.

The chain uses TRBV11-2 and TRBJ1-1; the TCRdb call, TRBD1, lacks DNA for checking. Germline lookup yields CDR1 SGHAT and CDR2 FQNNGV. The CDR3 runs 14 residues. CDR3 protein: CASSPGQRNTEASF.

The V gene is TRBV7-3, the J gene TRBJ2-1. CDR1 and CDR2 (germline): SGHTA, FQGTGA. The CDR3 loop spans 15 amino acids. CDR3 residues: CASSLTLGADNEQFF.

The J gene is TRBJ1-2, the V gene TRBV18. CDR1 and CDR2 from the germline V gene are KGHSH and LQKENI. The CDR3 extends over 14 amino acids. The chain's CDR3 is CASSLAGLSYGYTF.

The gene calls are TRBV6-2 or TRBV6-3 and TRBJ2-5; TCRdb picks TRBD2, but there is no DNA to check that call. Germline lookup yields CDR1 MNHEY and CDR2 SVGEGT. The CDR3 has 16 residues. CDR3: CASSYWSAGNQETQYF.

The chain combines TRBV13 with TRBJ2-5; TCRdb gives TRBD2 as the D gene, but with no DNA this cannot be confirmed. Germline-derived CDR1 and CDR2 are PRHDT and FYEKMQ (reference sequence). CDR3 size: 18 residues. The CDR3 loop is CASSSPETSGGRGETQYF.

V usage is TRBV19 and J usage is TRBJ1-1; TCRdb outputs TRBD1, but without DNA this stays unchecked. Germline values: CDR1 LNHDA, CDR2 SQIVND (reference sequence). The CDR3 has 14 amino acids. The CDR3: CASSIGGTGTEAFF.

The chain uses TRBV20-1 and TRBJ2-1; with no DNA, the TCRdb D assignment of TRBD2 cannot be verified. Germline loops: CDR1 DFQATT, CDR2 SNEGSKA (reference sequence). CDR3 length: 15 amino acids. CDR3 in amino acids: CSARPLAAGGREQFF.

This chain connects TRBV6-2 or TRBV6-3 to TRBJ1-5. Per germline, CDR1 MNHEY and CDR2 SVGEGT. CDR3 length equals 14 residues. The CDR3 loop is CASRPIGGNQPQHF.

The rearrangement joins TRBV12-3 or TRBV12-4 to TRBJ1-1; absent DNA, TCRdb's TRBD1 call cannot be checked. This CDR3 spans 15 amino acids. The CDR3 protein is CASSLVVSPGTEAFF.

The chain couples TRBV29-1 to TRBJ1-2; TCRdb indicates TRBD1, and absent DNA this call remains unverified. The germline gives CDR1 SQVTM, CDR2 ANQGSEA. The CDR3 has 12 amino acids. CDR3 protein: CSATGGIYGYTF.

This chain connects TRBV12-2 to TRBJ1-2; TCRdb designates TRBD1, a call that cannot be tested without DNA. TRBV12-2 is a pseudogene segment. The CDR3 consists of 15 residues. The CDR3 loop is CASRQWDSDNYGYTF.

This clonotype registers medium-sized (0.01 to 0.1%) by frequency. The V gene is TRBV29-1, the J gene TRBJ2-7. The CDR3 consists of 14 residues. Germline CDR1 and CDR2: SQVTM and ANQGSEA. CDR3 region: CSVEKAGSPYEQYF.